The 25 T cell receptor beta chains below come from one sample, sequenced in a study of cytomegalovirus exposure and HLA in healthy donors. The primer mix had 60 Vbeta and 13 Jbeta primers. Sequencing used immunoSEQ multiplex PCR; TCRdb keeps in-frame clones, though not all of them. The table lists fewer than 200,000 clones, around 80% of them singletons. The specimen was PBMCs. These TCRs come from a woman in her forties or fifties in good health and CMV-seropositive.

V gene TRBV19 combines with J gene TRBJ1-5; 7 bases line up with TRBD1. The J segment lost 3 bases and the V segment lost 3 bases, leaving 8 bases of the junction unmatched. Germline V gene lookup returns CDR1 LNHDA and CDR2 SQIVND (reference sequence). The CDR3 covers 16 residues. CDR3 DNA sequence: TGTGCCAGTAGTATCATACCGGGACAGAACAATCAGCCCCAGCATTTT. Its protein product is CASSIIPGQNNQPQHF.

A few counts support this clone. The chain recombines TRBV7-3 with TRBJ2-3, with 15 bases lining up with TRBD2. With 1 base clipped from V and 6 bases from J, the junction kept 5 bases outside the gene matches. The CDR3 is 17 amino acids. Germline V gene data show CDR1 as SGHTA and CDR2 as FQGTGA. The CDR3 protein is CASSLSGTSGGLDTQYF. CDR3 coding DNA: TGTGCCAGCAGCTTAAGCGGGACTAGCGGGGGGCTCGATACGCAGTATTTT. Full variable domain (rest looked up from reference TRBV7-3 and TRBJ2-3): GAGVSQTPSNKVTEKGKYVELRCDPISGHTALYWYRQSLGQGPEFLIYFQGTGAADDSGLPNDRFFAVRPEGSVSTLKIQRTERGDSAVYLCASSLSGTSGGLDTQYFGPGTRLTVL.

V usage is TRBV5-6 and J usage is TRBJ2-3, with D tentatively TRBD1 (7 bases). Per the germline V gene, CDR1 is SGHDT and CDR2 is YYEEEE. The CDR3 runs 13 residues. Trimming left V 6 bases short and J 7 bases short, with 15 bases between. CDR3 DNA sequence: TGTGCCAGCAACGGCGGGACAGCGAATACGCAGTATTTT. As protein: CASNGGTANTQYF.

V is TRBV9 and J is TRBJ2-2; no definite D call. This CDR3 comprises 13 residues. V dropped 4 bases and J dropped 6 bases, with 10 bases sitting between them. CDR1 and CDR2 (germline): SGDLS, YYNGEE. The CDR3 is CASSQRYAGELFF. CDR3 DNA: TGTGCCAGCAGCCAGAGGTATGCCGGGGAGCTGTTTTTT.

This rearrangement joins TRBV7-2 to TRBJ2-1; 11 positions agree with TRBD2. The CDR3 consists of 17 residues. Germline loops: CDR1 SGHTA, CDR2 FQGNSA. The ends lost 3 bases at V and 7 bases at J; junction bases unmatched: 11. The CDR3: CASSFDPSGGPRNEQFF. For the CDR3, the DNA is TGTGCCAGCAGCTTCGATCCTAGCGGGGGGCCACGAAATGAGCAGTTCTTC.

The chain combines TRBV7-2 with TRBJ2-5; 8 bases agree with TRBD2. With the DNA end fitting TRBJ2-7 better, the J assignment may be wrong. This CDR3 spans 19 amino acids. Germline V gives CDR1 SGHTA, CDR2 FQGNSA. The CDR3 sequence is CASSLSAWGTAGGTYEQYF. Written as DNA, the CDR3 is TGTGCCAGCAGCTTATCGGCGTGGGGGACGGCGGGGGGAACCTACGAGCAGTACTTC.

Details on this clone: A read error may account for a junction end that differs from germline. The chain employs TRBV7-7 and TRBJ1-1; D remains ambiguous. From germline, CDR1 is SSHAT and CDR2 FNYEAQ (reference sequence). The CDR3 is 13 amino acids. CDR3 region: CASSLGENTEAFF. CDR3 nucleotide sequence: TGTGCTAGCAGCTTAGGAGAGAACACTGAAGCTTTCTTT.

The chain uses TRBV19 and TRBJ1-3, with D maybe TRBD1 (5 bases). Deletions cut 3 bases from V and 0 bases from J, with 9 bases between. The CDR3 extends over 15 amino acids. The V gene's germline CDR1 is LNHDA and CDR2 SQIVND (reference sequence). Here the CDR3 reads CASSMRQPSGNTIYF. The CDR3 DNA reads TGTGCCAGTAGTATGCGACAGCCCTCTGGAAACACCATATATTTT. The variable domain in full, completed from reference TRBV19 and TRBJ1-3, reads DGGITQSPKYLFRKEGQNVTLSCEQNLNHDAMYWYRQDPGQGLRLIYYSQIVNDFQKGDIAEGYSVSREKKESFPLTVTSAQKNPTAFYLCASSMRQPSGNTIYFGEGSWLTVV.

V is TRBV30 and J is TRBJ2-7, with D possibly TRBD2 on 5 matching bases. This CDR3 is built from 13 residues. V lost 2 bases and J 2 bases, leaving 10 bases between the germline ends. The V gene's germline CDR1 is GTSNPN and CDR2 SVGIG (reference sequence). DNA for the CDR3: TGTGCCTGGAGTAGAGGGCAGACCTACGAGCAGTACTTC. Translating it yields CAWSRGQTYEQYF.

CDR3 amino acids: CASSLQGGRSEQYF. CDR3 DNA sequence: TGCGCCAGCAGTCTACAGGGAGGGAGATCCGAGCAGTACTTC. This chain joins TRBV4-1 and TRBJ2-7, with D possibly matching TRBD2 (7 bases). V lost 6 bases and J lost 6, with 18 bases in between. The CDR3 is 14 amino acids. Germline values: CDR1 MGHRA, CDR2 YSYEKL.

The rearrangement uses TRBV7-2 and TRBJ2-1, with 10 bases that match TRBD2. CDR3 length: 14 residues. Losses at the gene ends were 1 base for V and 12 bases for J; bases not matched to a gene: 6. Germline V lookup: CDR1 SGHTA, CDR2 FQGNSA. DNA of the CDR3: TGTGCCAGCAGCTTAGGTGTTAGCGGGGGGTTGCAGTTCTTC. Amino acid sequence: CASSLGVSGGLQFF.

The chain uses TRBV4-3 and TRBJ2-5, with 7 bases matching TRBD2. The J segment lost 0 bases and the V segment lost 3 bases, leaving 4 bases of the junction unmatched. The CDR3 length is 15 residues. Germline V gene data show CDR1 as LGHNA and CDR2 as YSLEER. The CDR3 DNA follows: TGCGCCAGCAGCCAGGGGGGGACGTACCAAGAGACCCAGTACTTC. Translating gives CASSQGGTYQETQYF.

This clone has a single count. The V and J genes are TRBV5-1 and TRBJ2-7; 10 positions match TRBD2. CDR1 and CDR2 (germline): SGHRS, YFSETQ. The CDR3 sequence is 15 residues long. Trimming took 2 bases from V and 6 from J; bases not matched to a gene: 8. CDR3 region: CASSFSGGTGSEQYF. The CDR3, as DNA: TGCGCCAGCAGCTTTAGCGGGGGGACCGGTAGCGAGCAGTACTTC.

The V call is TRBV28, the J call TRBJ2-7; tentative D call: TRBD1 (6 bases). The V gene's germline CDR1 is MDHEN and CDR2 SYDVKM. The CDR3 extends over 14 amino acids. Trimming cost V 11 bases and J 0 bases, with 17 bases left between them. Written as DNA, the CDR3 is TGTGCCTCGAATCGGCAGGGGAGCTCCTACGAGCAGTACTTC. Amino acid sequence: CASNRQGSSYEQYF.

This chain links TRBV4-1 with TRBJ2-5; unclear D gene. Germline V gives CDR1 MGHRA, CDR2 YSYEKL. This CDR3 comprises 13 residues. The V end was cut by 5 bases, the J end by 4 bases, with 11 bases between. The CDR3 protein is CASSTRYGETQYF. In DNA, the CDR3 is TGCGCCAGCAGCACCCGGTATGGAGAGACCCAGTACTTC.

The chain employs TRBV5-5 and TRBJ2-1, with 9 bases that match TRBD2. Trimming took 4 bases from V and 3 from J; bases not matched to a gene: 5. The CDR3 is 15 amino acids. Germline CDR1 reads SGHKS; CDR2 reads YYEKEE (reference sequence). CDR3 sequence: CASSIEREVYNEQFF. The CDR3 DNA follows: TGTGCCAGCAGCATAGAGCGGGAGGTCTACAATGAGCAGTTCTTC. The whole variable domain, remainder taken from reference TRBV5-5 and TRBJ2-1, is DAGVTQSPTHLIKTRGQQVTLRCSPISGHKSVSWYQQVLGQGPQFIFQYYEKEERGRGNFPDRFSARQFPNYSSELNVNALLLGDSALYLCASSIEREVYNEQFFGPGTRLTVL.

The rearrangement uses TRBV6-1 and TRBJ1-5; no definite D call. Germline values: CDR1 MNHNS, CDR2 SASEGT. Trimming pared 7 bases from V and 5 bases from J, leaving 12 bases between. The CDR3 spans 13 residues. The CDR3 sequence: CASTTDGDQPQHF. The CDR3 bases are TGTGCCAGCACTACAGACGGTGATCAGCCCCAGCATTTT.

The chain carries TRBV4-1 and TRBJ2-1, with 8 bases identical to TRBD2. Germline V CDR1 and CDR2: MGHRA, YSYEKL. The CDR3 totals 14 residues. Germline trimming cut 4 bases from V and 6 bases from J; bases unmatched to any gene: 5. In nucleotides, the CDR3 is TGCGCCAGCAGCCGGGGACTAGTTTTCAATGAGCAGTTCTTC. Residues: CASSRGLVFNEQFF.

J is TRBJ2-2 and V is TRBV7-8, with D possibly TRBD1 on 5 matching bases. Germline V lookup: CDR1 SGHVS, CDR2 FQNEAQ. Trimming took 8 bases from V and 5 from J, leaving 15 bases between them. CDR3 length: 14 residues. CDR3 residues: CASLGALATGELFF. CDR3 nucleotides: TGTGCCAGCTTAGGGGCCCTCGCGACCGGGGAGCTGTTTTTT.

The CDR3 nucleotides are TGTGCCAGTAGTGGACCGGGGGAACGCACAGATACGCAGTATTTT. It specifies CASSGPGERTDTQYF. V gene TRBV19 combines with J gene TRBJ2-3, with D maybe TRBD2 (6 bases). The CDR3 consists of 15 residues. The germline V and J ends were trimmed by 5 bases and 1 base, with 13 bases remaining between them. The germline gives CDR1 LNHDA, CDR2 SQIVND (reference sequence).

The V gene is TRBV2, the J gene TRBJ2-7; TRBD1 might be the D (6 bases). The CDR3 totals 12 residues. V was trimmed by 6 bases and J by 4 bases, leaving 10 bases between them. Germline lookup yields CDR1 SNHLY and CDR2 FYNNEI. CDR3 residues: CASSTDRYEQYF. The CDR3 region has the DNA TGTGCCAGCAGCACGGACAGATACGAGCAGTACTTC.

The chain uses TRBV30 and TRBJ2-1; D is possibly TRBD2 (7 bases). Germline-derived CDR1 and CDR2 are GTSNPN and SVGIG (reference sequence). V lost 5 bases, J lost 0 bases, and 20 bases lay in between. The CDR3 loop spans 17 amino acids. The CDR3 spells CAWRFGGGPSSYNEQFF. The DNA for the CDR3 is TGTGCCTGGCGTTTCGGCGGGGGCCCATCCTCCTACAATGAGCAGTTCTTC.

This chain joins TRBV28 and TRBJ1-2; 10 bases line up with TRBD1. The CDR3 sequence is 16 residues long. Germline values: CDR1 MDHEN, CDR2 SYDVKM. V shed 6 bases, J shed 8 bases, and the junction held 15 bases outside the gene matches. CDR3 amino acids: CASRRWKPGQGPGYTF. The CDR3, as DNA: TGTGCCAGCAGGCGATGGAAACCGGGACAGGGGCCGGGCTACACCTTC.

The CDR3 DNA sequence: TGCGCCAGCACTGGGGCGGGGGTCCAAGAGACCCAGTACTTC. It translates to CASTGAGVQETQYF. The gene calls are TRBV10-2 and TRBJ2-5, with 7 bases fitting TRBD2. Unmatched junction bases numbered 6, after V lost 7 bases and J lost 1 base. CDR1 is WSHSY, CDR2 SAAADI, per germline. The CDR3 extends over 14 amino acids.

DNA of the CDR3: TGCAGCCATCGCACAGATACGCAGTATTTT. Amino acid sequence: CSHRTDTQYF. V gene TRBV29-1 combines with J gene TRBJ2-3; D call uncertain. V lost 8 bases and J 1 base, leaving 4 bases between the germline ends. The CDR3 extends over 10 amino acids. The germline gives CDR1 SQVTM, CDR2 ANQGSEA.